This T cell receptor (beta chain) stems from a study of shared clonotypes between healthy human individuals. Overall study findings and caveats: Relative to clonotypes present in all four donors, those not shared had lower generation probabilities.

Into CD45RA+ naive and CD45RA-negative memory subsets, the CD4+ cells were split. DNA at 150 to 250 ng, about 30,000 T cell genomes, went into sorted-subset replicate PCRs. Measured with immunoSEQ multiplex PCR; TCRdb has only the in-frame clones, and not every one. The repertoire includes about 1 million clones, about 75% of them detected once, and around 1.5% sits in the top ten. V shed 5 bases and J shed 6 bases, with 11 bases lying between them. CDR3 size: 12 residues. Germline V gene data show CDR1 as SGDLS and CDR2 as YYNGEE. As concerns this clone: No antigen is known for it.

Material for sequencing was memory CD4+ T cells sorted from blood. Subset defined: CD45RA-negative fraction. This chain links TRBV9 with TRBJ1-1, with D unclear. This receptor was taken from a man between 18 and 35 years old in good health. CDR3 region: CASRTPFPEAFF. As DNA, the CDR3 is TGTGCCAGCAGGACTCCGTTCCCTGAAGCTTTCTTT.